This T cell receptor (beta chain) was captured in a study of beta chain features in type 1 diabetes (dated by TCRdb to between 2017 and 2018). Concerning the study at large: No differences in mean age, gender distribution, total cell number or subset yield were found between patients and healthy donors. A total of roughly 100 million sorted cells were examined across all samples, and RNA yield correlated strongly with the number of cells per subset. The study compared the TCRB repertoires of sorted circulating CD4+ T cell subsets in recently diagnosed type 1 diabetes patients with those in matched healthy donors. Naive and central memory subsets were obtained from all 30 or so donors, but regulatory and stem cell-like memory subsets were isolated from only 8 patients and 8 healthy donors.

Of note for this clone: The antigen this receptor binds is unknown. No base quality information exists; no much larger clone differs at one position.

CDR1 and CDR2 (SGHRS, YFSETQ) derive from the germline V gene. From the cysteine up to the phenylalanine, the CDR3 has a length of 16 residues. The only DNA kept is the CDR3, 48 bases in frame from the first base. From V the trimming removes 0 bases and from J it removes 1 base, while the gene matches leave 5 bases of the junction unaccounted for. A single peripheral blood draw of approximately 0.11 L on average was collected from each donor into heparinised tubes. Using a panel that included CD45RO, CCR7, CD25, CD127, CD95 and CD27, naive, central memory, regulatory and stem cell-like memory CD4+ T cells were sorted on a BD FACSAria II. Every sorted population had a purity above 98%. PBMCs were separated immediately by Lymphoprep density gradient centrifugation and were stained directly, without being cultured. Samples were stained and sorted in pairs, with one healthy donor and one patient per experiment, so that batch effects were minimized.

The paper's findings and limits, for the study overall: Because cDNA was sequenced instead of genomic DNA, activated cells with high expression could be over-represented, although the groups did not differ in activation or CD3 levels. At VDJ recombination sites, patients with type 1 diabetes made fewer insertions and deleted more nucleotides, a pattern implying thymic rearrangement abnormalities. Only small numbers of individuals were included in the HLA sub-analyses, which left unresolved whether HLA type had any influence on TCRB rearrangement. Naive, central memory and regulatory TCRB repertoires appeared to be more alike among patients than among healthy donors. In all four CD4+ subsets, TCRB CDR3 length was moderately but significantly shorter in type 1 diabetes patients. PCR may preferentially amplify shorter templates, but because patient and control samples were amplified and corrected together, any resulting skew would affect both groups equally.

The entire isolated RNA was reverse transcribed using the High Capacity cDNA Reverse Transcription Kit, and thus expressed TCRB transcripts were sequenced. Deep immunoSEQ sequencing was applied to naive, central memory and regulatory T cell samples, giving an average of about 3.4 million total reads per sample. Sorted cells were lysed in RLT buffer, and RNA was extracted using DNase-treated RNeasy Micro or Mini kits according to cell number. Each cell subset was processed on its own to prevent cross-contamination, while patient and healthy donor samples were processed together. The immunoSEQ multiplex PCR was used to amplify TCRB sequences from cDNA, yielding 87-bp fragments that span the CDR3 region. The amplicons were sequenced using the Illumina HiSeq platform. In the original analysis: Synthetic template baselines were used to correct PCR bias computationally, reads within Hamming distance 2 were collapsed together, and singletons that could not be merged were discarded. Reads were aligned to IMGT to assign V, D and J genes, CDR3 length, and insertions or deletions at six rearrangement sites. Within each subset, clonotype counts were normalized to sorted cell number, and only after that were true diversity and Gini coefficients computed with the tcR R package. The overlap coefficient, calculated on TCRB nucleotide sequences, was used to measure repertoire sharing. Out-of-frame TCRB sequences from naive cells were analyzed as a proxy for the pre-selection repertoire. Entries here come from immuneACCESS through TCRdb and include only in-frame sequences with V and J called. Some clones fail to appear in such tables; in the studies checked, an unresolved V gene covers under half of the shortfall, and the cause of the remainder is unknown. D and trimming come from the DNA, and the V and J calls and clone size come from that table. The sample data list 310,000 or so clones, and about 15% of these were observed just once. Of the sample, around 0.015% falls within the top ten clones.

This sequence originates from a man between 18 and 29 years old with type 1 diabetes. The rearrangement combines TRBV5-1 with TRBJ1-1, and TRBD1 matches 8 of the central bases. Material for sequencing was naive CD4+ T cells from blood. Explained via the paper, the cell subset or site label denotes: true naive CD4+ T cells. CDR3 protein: CASSLAQDRENTEAFF. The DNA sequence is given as TGCGCCAGCAGCTTGGCCCAGGACAGGGAGAACACTGAAGCTTTCTTT.